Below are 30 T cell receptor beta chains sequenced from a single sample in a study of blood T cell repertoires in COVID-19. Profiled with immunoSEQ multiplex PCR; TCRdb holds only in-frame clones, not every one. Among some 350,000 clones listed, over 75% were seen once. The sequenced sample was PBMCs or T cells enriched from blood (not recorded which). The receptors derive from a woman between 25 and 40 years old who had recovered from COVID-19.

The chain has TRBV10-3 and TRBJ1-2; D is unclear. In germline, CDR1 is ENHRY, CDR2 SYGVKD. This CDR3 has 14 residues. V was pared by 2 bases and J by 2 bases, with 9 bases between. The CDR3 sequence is CAISEAVSNYGYTF. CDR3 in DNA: TGTGCCATCAGTGAGGCAGTCTCCAACTATGGCTACACCTTC.

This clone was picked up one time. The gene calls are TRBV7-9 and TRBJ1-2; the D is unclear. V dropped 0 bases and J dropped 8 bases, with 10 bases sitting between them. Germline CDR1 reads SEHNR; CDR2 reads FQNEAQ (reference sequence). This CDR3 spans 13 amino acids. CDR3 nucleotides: TGTGCCAGCAGCTTAGCCCGCCAGCGGGGCTACACCTTC. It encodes CASSLARQRGYTF.

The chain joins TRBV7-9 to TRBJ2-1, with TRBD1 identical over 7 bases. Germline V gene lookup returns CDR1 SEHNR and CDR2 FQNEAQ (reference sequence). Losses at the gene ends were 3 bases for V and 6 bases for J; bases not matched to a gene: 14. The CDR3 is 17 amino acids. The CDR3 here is CASSFAVGTVDSNEQFF. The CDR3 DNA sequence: TGTGCCAGCAGCTTCGCCGTCGGGACAGTTGACTCCAATGAGCAGTTCTTC.

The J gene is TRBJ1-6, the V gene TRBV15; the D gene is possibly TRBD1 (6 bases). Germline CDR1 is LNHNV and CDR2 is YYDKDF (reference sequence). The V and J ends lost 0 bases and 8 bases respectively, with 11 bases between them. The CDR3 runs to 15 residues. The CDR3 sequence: CATSRDQGGDSPLHF. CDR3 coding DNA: TGTGCCACCAGCAGAGATCAAGGGGGAGATTCACCCCTCCACTTT.

CDR3 in amino acids: CASSLAAGVEGNTIYF. The CDR3, as DNA: TGTGCCAGCAGCTTAGCCGCGGGGGTAGAAGGAAACACCATATATTTT. This chain joins TRBV11-2 and TRBJ1-3; TRBD1 might be the D (5 bases). The CDR3 sequence is 16 residues long. V shed 1 base and J shed 4 bases, with 14 bases lying between them. CDR1 is SGHAT, CDR2 FQNNGV, per germline.

As DNA, the CDR3 is TGTGCCAGTAGTGGTAGCGGGGGAACCTACGAGCAGTACTTC. Protein sequence: CASSGSGGTYEQYF. The chain uses TRBV19 and TRBJ2-7; TRBD2 aligns across 9 bases. The CDR3 extends over 14 amino acids. Germline V CDR1 and CDR2: LNHDA, SQIVND (reference sequence). V lost 5 bases and J lost 2; bases outside the gene matches: 4.

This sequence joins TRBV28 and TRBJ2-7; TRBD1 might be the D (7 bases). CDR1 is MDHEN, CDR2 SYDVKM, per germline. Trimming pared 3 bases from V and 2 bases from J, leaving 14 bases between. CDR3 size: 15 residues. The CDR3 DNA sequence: TGTGCCAGCAGTTTGCCGGCGGGACAGACCTACGAGCAGTACTTC. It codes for CASSLPAGQTYEQYF.

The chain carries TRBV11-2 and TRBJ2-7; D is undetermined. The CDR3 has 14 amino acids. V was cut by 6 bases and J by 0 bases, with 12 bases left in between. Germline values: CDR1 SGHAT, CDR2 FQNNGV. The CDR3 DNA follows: TGTGCCAGCAGACCTACAGAGTTCTCCTACGAGCAGTACTTC. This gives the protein CASRPTEFSYEQYF.

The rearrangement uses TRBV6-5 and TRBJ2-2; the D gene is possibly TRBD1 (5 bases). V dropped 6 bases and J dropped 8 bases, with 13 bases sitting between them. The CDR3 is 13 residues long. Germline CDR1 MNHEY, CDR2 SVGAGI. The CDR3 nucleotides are TGTGCCAGCAGCGGCCAGGGTATTGGGGAGCTGTTTTTT. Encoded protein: CASSGQGIGELFF.

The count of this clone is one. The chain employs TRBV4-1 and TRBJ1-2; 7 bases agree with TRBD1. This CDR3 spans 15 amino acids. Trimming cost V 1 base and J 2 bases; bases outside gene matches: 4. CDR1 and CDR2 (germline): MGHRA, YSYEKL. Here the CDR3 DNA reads TGCGCCAGCAGCCAAGGAGGGGGCAGAAACTATGGCTACACCTTC. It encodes CASSQGGGRNYGYTF.

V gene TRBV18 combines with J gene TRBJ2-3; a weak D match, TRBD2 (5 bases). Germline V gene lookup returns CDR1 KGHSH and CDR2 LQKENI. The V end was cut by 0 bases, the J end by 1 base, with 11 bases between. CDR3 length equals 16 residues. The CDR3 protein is CASSPPAVSGTDTQYF. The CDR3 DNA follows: TGTGCCAGCTCACCACCGGCGGTTAGCGGCACAGATACGCAGTATTTT.

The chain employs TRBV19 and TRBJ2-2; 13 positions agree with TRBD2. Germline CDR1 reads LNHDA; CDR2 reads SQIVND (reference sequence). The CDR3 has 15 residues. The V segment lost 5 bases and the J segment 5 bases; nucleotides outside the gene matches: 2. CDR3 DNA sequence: TGTGCCAGTAGTGAGGGACTAGCGGGAACCGGGGAGCTGTTTTTT. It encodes CASSEGLAGTGELFF.

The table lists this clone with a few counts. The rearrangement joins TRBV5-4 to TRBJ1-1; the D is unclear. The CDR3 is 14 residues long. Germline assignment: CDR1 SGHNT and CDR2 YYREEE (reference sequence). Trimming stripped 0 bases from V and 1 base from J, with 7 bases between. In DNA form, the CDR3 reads TGTGCCAGCAGCTTGGCTCAGGCGAACACTGAAGCTTTCTTT. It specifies CASSLAQANTEAFF.

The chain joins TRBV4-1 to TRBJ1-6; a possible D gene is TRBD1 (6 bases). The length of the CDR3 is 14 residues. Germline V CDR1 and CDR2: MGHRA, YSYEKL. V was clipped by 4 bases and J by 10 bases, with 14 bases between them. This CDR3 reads CASSPLTGLSPLHF. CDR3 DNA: TGCGCCAGCAGCCCGTTGACAGGTTTGTCACCCCTCCACTTT.

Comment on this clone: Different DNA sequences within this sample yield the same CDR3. CDR3 loop: CASSSRGGSNYGYTF. The CDR3 nucleotides are TGTGCCAGCTCCTCACGGGGGGGGAGCAACTATGGCTACACCTTC. The chain carries TRBV18 and TRBJ1-2; D perhaps matches TRBD1 (5 bases). Germline assignment: CDR1 KGHSH and CDR2 LQKENI. The CDR3 loop spans 15 amino acids. V shed 6 bases and J shed 2 bases, with 16 bases lying between them.

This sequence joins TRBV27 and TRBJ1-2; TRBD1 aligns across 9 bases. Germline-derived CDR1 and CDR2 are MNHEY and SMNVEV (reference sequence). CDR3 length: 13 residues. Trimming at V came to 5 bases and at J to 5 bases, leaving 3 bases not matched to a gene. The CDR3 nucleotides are TGTGCCAGCAGTCCGGGGACAGGGTATGGCTACACCTTC. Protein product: CASSPGTGYGYTF.

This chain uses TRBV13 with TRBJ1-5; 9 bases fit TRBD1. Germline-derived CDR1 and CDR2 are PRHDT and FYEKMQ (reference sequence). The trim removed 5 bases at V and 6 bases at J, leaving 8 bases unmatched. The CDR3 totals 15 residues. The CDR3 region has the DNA TGTGCCAGCAGCCGCGGGACAGGGTCCGGTCAGCCCCAGCATTTT. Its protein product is CASSRGTGSGQPQHF.

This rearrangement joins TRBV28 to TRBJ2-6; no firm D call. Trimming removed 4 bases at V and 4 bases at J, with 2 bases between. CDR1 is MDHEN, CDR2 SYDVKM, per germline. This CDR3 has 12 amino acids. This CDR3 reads CASSSGANVLTF. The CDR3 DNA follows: TGTGCCAGCAGTTCAGGGGCCAACGTCCTGACTTTC.

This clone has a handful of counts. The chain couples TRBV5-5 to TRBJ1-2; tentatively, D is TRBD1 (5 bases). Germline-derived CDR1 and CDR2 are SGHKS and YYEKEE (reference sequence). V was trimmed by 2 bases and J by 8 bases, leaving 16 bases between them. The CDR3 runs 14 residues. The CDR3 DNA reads TGTGCCAGCAGCTTCTTGGGGGGTGCCGTGGGCTACACCTTC. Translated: CASSFLGGAVGYTF.

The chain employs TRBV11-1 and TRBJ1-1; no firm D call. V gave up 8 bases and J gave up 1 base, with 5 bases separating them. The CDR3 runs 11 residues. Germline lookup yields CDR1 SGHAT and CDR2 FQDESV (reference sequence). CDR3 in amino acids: CASHGNTEAFF. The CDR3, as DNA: TGTGCCAGCCACGGGAACACTGAAGCTTTCTTT. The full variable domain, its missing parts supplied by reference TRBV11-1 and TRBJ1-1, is EAEVAQSPRYKITEKSQAVAFWCDPISGHATLYWYRQILGQGPELLVQFQDESVVDDSQLPKDRFSAERLKGVDSTLKIQPAELGDSAMYLCASHGNTEAFFGQGTRLTVV.

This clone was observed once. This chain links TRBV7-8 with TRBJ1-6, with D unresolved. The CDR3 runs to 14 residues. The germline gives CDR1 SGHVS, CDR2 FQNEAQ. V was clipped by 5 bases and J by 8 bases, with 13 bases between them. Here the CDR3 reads CASSPGLGDSPLHF. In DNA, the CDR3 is TGTGCCAGCAGCCCCGGACTCGGGGATTCACCCCTCCACTTT.

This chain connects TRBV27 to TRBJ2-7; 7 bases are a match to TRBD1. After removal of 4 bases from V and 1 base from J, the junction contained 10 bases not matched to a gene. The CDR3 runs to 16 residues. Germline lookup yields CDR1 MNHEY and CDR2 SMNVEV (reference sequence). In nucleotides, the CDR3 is TGTGCCAGCAGTTCGCTACAGGGGAGATATTCCTACGAGCAGTACTTC. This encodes CASSSLQGRYSYEQYF.

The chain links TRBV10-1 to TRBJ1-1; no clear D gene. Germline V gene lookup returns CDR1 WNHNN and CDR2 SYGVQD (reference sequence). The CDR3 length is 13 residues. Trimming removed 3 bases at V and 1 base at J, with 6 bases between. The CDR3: CASSEQPNTEAFF. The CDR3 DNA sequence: TGCGCCAGCAGTGAACAGCCGAACACTGAAGCTTTCTTT.

CDR3 DNA sequence: TGTGCCAGCAGCTCTAAGGACACGGGAGGTAATGAGCAGTTCTTC. This codes for CASSSKDTGGNEQFF. The J gene is TRBJ2-1, the V gene TRBV5-4; TRBD2 agrees at 7 bases. This CDR3 spans 15 amino acids. V gave up 3 bases and J gave up 7 bases; unmatched junction bases: 10. CDR1 SGHNT and CDR2 YYREEE come from the germline V gene (reference sequence).

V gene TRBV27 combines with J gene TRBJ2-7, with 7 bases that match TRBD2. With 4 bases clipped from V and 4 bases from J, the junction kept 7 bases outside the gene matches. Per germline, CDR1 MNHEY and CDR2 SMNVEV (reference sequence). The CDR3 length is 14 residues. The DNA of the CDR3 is TGTGCCAGCAGTTCCACCCGGACTAGTTACGAGCAGTACTTC. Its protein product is CASSSTRTSYEQYF.

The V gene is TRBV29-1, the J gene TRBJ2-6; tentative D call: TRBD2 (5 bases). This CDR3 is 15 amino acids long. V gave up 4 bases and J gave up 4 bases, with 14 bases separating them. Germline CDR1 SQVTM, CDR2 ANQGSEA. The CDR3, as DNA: TGCAGCGTTGTAGGAGGTTTAACCGGGGCCAACGTCCTGACTTTC. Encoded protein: CSVVGGLTGANVLTF.

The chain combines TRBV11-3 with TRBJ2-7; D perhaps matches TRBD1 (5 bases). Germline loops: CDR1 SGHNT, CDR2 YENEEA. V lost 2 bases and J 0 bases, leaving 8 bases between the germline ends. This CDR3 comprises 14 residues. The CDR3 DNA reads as TGTGCCAGCAGCTTACAGGGAAGCTCCTACGAGCAGTACTTC. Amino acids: CASSLQGSSYEQYF.

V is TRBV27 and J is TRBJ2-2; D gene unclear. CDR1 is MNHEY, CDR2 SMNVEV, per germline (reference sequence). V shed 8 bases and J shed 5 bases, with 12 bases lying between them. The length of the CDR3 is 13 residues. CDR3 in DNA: TGTGCCAGCGGGCCCATTCGGACCGGGGAGCTGTTTTTT. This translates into CASGPIRTGELFF.

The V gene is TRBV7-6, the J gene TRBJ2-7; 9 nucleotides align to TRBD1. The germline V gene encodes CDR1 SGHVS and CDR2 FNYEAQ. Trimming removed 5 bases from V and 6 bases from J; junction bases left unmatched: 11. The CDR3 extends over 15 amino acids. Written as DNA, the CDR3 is TGTGCCAGCAGCCCATTGGGACAGGGCGGCGGCGAGCAGTACTTC. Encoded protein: CASSPLGQGGGEQYF.

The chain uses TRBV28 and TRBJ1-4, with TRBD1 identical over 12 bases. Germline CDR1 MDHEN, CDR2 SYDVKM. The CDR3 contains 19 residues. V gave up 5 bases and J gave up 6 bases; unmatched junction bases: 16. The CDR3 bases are TGTGCCAGCAGTCCCCGAGCAGGGACAGGGGGCCTTCTGGATGAAAAACTGTTTTTT. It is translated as CASSPRAGTGGLLDEKLFF. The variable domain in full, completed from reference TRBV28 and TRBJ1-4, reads DVKVTQSSRYLVKRTGEKVFLECVQDMDHENMFWYRQDPGLGLRLIYFSYDVKMKEKGDIPEGYSVSREKKERFSLILESASTNQTSMYLCASSPRAGTGGLLDEKLFFGSGTQLSVL.